This TCR beta chain was found in a study of PD-L1 blockade in urothelial cancer. Study-wide context: Study patients had been treated with 0 to 3 previous chemotherapy regimens. At 3 weeks after treatment start (second dose) and again at 6 weeks, blood was analyzed. A median blood sample held around 150,000 T cells and tens of thousands of unique TCRs.

Spiked synthetic TCR analogs estimated absolute template abundance per PCR. Using immunoSEQ multiplex PCR, the repertoire was profiled, and TCRdb retains in-frame clones only, with some absent. The sample lists some 48,000 clones, 80% to 90% seen once, with around 10% in the top ten. The time point denotes: peripheral blood 6 weeks after treatment start. This CDR3 is built from 15 residues. The V gene lost 1 base and the J gene lost 0 bases, with 10 bases spanning the gap. Germline V gene lookup returns CDR1 MDHEN and CDR2 SYDVKM. The chain recombines TRBV28 with TRBJ2-7; perhaps TRBD1 as D (5 bases). Sample: PBMCs, taken around atezolizumab (anti-PD-L1) treatment. The TCR comes from a man between 65 and 85 years old with urothelial cancer. The CDR3 DNA sequence: TGTGCCAGCAGTTTATCACAGGCTGTCTCCTACGAGCAGTACTTC. Its translation is CASSLSQAVSYEQYF.